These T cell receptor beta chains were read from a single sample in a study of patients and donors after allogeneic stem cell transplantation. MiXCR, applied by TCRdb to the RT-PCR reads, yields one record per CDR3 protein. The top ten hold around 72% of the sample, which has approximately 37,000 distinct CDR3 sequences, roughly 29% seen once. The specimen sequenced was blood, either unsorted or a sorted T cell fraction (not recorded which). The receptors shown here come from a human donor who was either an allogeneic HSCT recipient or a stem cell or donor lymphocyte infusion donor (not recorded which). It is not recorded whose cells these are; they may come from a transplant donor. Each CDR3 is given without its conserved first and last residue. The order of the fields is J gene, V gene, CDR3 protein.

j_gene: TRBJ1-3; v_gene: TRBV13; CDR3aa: ASSLSAGSGNTIY
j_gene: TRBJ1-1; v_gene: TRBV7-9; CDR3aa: ASSTTGGTEAF
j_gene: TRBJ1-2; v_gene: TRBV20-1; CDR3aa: SARALGRNYGYT
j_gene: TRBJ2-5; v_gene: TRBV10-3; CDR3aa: AIATGGGETQY
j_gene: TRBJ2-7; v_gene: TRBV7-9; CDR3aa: ASSPTSGDSYEQY
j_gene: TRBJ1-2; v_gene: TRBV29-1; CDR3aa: SVAGTEV
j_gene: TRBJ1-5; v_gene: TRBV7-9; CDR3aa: ASSPPGNQPQH
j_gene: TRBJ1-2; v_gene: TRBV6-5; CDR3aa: ATKRARDLLRNGYT
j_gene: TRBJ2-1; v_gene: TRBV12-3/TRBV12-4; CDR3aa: ASGRLTGGPSEQF
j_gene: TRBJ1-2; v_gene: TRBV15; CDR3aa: ATSRAGRGYGYT
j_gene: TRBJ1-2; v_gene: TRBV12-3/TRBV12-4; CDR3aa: ASSLSGVNYGYT
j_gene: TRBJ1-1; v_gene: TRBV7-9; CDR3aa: ASSLRDRGFMNTEAF
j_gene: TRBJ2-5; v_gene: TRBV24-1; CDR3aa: ATSALDPYETQY
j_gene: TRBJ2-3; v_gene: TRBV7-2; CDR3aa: ASTLMGVTDTQY
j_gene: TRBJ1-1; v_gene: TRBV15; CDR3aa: ATSRDGEMNTEAF
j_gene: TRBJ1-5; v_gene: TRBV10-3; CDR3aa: AISESGTVNQPQH
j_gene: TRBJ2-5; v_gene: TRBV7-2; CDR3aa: ASSKRLAGMQTETQY
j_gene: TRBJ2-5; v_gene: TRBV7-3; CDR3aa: ASSTTGGGVKTQY